Sequencing of this T cell receptor beta chain was carried out in a study of blood T cell repertoires in COVID-19. Profiling relied on immunoSEQ multiplex PCR, and the TCRdb table lists in-frame clones only, not all of them. This table has around 60,000 clones, 65% to 90% appearing once. V lost 0 bases to trimming and J lost 4 bases; unmatched junction nucleotides: 14. From germline, CDR1 is SGHRS and CDR2 YFSETQ. The CDR3 runs 18 residues. This TCR was recovered from a man in his forties or fifties with COVID-19, enrolled during active disease. The chain uses TRBV5-1 and TRBJ2-5, with 8 bases aligning to TRBD2. Sequences were obtained from peripheral blood. The CDR3 DNA reads as TGCGCCAGCAGCTTGGTAGGGTCAGCGGGAGCAGGGACAGAGACCCAGTACTTC. This gives the protein CASSLVGSAGAGTETQYF.